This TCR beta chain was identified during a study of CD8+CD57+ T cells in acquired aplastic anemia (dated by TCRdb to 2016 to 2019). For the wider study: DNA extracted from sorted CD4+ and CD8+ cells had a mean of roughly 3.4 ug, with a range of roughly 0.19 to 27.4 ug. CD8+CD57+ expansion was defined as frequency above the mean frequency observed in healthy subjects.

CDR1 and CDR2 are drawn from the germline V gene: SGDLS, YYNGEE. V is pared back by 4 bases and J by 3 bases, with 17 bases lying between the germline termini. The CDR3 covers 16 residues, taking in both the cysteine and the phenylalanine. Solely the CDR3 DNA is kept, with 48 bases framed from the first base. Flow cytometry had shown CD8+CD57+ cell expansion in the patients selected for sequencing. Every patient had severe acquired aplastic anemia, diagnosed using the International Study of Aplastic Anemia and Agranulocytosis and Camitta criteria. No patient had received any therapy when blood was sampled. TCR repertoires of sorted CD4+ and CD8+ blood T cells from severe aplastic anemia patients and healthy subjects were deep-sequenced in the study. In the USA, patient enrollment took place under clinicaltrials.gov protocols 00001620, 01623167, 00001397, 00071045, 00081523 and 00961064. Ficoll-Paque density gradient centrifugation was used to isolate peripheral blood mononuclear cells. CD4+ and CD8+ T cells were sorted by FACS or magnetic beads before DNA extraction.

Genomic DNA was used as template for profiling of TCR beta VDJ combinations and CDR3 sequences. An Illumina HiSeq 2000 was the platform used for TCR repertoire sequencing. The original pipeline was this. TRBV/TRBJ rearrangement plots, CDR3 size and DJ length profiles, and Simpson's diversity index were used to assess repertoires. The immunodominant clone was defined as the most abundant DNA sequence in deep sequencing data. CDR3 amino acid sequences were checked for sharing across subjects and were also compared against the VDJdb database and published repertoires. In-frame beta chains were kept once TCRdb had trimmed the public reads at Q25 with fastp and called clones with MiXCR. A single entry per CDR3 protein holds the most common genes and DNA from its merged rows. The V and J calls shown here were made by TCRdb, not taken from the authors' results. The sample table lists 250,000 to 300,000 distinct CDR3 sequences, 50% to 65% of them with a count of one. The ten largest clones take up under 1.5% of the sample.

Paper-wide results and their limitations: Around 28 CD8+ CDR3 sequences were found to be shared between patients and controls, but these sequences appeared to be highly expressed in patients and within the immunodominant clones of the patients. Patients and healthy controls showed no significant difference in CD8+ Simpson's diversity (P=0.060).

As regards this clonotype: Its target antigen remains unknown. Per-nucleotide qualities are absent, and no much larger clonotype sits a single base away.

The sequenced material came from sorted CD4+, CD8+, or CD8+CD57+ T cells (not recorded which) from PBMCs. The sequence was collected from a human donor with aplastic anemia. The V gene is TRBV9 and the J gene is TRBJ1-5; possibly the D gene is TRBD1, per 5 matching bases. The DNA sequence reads TGTGCCAGCAGCCAAGGTGCCGGGGACGACAATCAGCCCCAGCATTTT. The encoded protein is CASSQGAGDDNQPQHF.